The next 19 T cell receptor beta chains were all read from a single sample in a study of blood T cell repertoires in COVID-19. The assay was immunoSEQ multiplex PCR, and TCRdb's table has in-frame clones only and misses some. The sample lists some 280,000 clones, approximately 90% occurring once. The sample was peripheral blood. These receptors were collected from a woman aged 60-75 years with acute or convalescent COVID-19.

The genes are TRBV5-1 and TRBJ1-2, with a possible D match to TRBD1 (6 bases). The CDR3 extends over 12 amino acids. Between the trimmed V and J ends, which lost 5 bases and 6 bases, there was a span of 11 bases. The germline CDR1 and CDR2 sequences are SGHRS and YFSETQ. The CDR3 DNA sequence: TGCGCCAGCAGTCCCAGGGGTGATGGCTACACCTTC. Translated, it gives CASSPRGDGYTF.

V gene TRBV7-6 combines with J gene TRBJ1-5, with 7 positions matching TRBD1. This CDR3 spans 17 amino acids. Germline V lookup: CDR1 SGHVS, CDR2 FNYEAQ. The V segment lost 5 bases and the J segment 3 bases; nucleotides outside the gene matches: 13. The CDR3 coding sequence is TGTGCCAGCAGCCCGCTGGAGACAGGGCTTCTCAATCAGCCCCAGCATTTT. Protein product: CASSPLETGLLNQPQHF.

This sequence joins TRBV27 and TRBJ1-1; a weak D match, TRBD1 (5 bases). The CDR3 spans 14 residues. Trimming removed 0 bases at V and 5 bases at J, with 10 bases between. Germline loops: CDR1 MNHEY, CDR2 SMNVEV (reference sequence). In DNA form, the CDR3 reads TGTGCCAGCAGTTTATCATTCAGGGAAACTGAAGCTTTCTTT. This sequence encodes CASSLSFRETEAFF.

CDR3 sequence: CASSLFQGNIQYF. CDR3 in DNA: TGTGCCAGCAGTTTATTCCAGGGAAACATTCAGTACTTC. The J gene is TRBJ2-4, the V gene TRBV27; TRBD1 might be the D (5 bases). CDR1 is MNHEY, CDR2 SMNVEV, per germline (reference sequence). Trimming stripped 1 base from V and 6 bases from J, with 7 bases between. The CDR3 is 13 amino acids.

CDR3 sequence reads: CASSPEMQETQYF. The CDR3 DNA sequence: TGTGCCAGCAGTCCGGAGATGCAAGAGACCCAGTACTTC. The genes are TRBV5-4 and TRBJ2-5; D unresolved. The CDR3 length is 13 residues. The germline V and J ends were trimmed by 5 bases and 2 bases, with 10 bases remaining between them. Germline CDR1 SGHNT, CDR2 YYREEE (reference sequence).

The J gene is TRBJ2-1, the V gene TRBV7-9, with 14 bases lining up with TRBD2. V was clipped by 7 bases and J by 9 bases; unmatched bases: 11. The CDR3 contains 16 residues. In germline, CDR1 is SEHNR, CDR2 FQNEAQ (reference sequence). CDR3 nucleotide sequence: TGTGCCAGCAACCTCTTGGGGACTAGCGGGAGAAGTGAGCAGTTCTTC. Translating it yields CASNLLGTSGRSEQFF. Based on the CDR3 plus reference TRBV7-9 and TRBJ2-1, the full variable domain is DTGVSQNPRHKITKRGQNVTFRCDPISEHNRLYWYRQTLGQGPEFLTYFQNEAQLEKSRLLSDRFSAERPKGSFSTLEIQRTEQGDSAMYLCASNLLGTSGRSEQFFGPGTRLTVL.

The chain carries TRBV28 and TRBJ1-5; D unresolved. This CDR3 spans 16 amino acids. CDR1 is MDHEN and CDR2 is SYDVKM in the germline V gene. Trimming cost V 3 bases and J 0 bases, with 12 bases left between them. The CDR3 loop reads CASSLRSRYSNQPQHF. CDR3 in DNA: TGTGCCAGCAGTTTGAGAAGTCGATATAGCAATCAGCCCCAGCATTTT.

V usage is TRBV19 and J usage is TRBJ1-5, with 8 bases aligning to TRBD1. CDR1 is LNHDA, CDR2 SQIVND, per germline (reference sequence). The CDR3 is made up of 15 amino acids. Unmatched junction bases numbered 13, after V lost 4 bases and J lost 11 bases. The CDR3 protein is CASSTGQVPYSAQHF. The CDR3 coding sequence is TGTGCCAGTAGTACGGGACAGGTCCCTTATTCGGCCCAGCATTTT.

V and J are TRBV5-1 and TRBJ1-4, with TRBD1 identical over 9 bases. The length of the CDR3 is 14 residues. Germline V gene data show CDR1 as SGHRS and CDR2 as YFSETQ. V lost 5 bases and J lost 7; bases outside the gene matches: 6. CDR3 protein: CASRNPGQGEKLFF. The DNA of the CDR3 is TGCGCCAGCAGAAACCCGGGACAGGGTGAAAAACTGTTTTTT.

This chain links TRBV19 with TRBJ2-3, with D uncertain. Germline V gene data show CDR1 as LNHDA and CDR2 as SQIVND (reference sequence). V was pared by 4 bases and J by 2 bases, with 13 bases between. This CDR3 region has 15 residues. The CDR3 DNA reads as TGTGCCAGTAGTACCTTCGAGAGAGCCACAGATACGCAGTATTTT. This gives the protein CASSTFERATDTQYF.

The chain recombines TRBV7-9 with TRBJ2-5; 9 positions match TRBD1. The CDR3 consists of 16 residues. Germline V gives CDR1 SEHNR, CDR2 FQNEAQ (reference sequence). Trimming took 5 bases from V and 4 from J; bases not matched to a gene: 11. CDR3 sequence reads: CASSAHRDRVTETQYF. CDR3 DNA sequence: TGTGCCAGCAGCGCGCACCGGGACAGGGTAACAGAGACCCAGTACTTC.

This clone showed up just once. The rearrangement joins TRBV6-5 to TRBJ2-7; 10 bases agree with TRBD1. Germline V gene data show CDR1 as MNHEY and CDR2 as SVGAGI. This CDR3 has 15 residues. Germline trimming cut 6 bases from V and 4 bases from J; bases unmatched to any gene: 9. DNA of the CDR3: TGTGCCAGCAGGCTGGGACAGGGGAGTACGTACGAGCAGTACTTC. As protein: CASRLGQGSTYEQYF.

The chain uses TRBV28 and TRBJ2-7, with D perhaps TRBD2 (5 bases). Per the germline V gene, CDR1 is MDHEN and CDR2 is SYDVKM. The CDR3 length is 14 residues. V was shortened by 3 bases and J by 6 bases, with 15 bases between the two germline ends. The CDR3 coding sequence is TGTGCCAGCAGTTTTCCGGGGTATCCGTTCGAGCAGTACTTC. Encoded protein: CASSFPGYPFEQYF.

This chain uses TRBV3-1 (or the pseudogene TRBV3-2) with TRBJ1-5, with D perhaps TRBD1 (5 bases). CDR3 length: 12 residues. With 8 bases removed from V and 7 bases from J, the gap between germline ends came to 12 bases. CDR1 is LGHDT and CDR2 is YNNKEL in the germline V gene (reference sequence). The CDR3 DNA sequence: TGTGCCAGCGGCCCAGGGCTACAGCCCCAGCATTTT. This translates into CASGPGLQPQHF.

The chain joins TRBV6-1 to TRBJ1-3, with 7 bases aligning to TRBD1. The CDR3 sequence is 18 residues long. The V segment lost 2 bases and the J segment 2 bases; nucleotides outside the gene matches: 12. The germline gives CDR1 MNHNS, CDR2 SASEGT. The CDR3 is CASSERVVRDSAGNTIYF. DNA of the CDR3: TGTGCCAGCAGTGAAAGAGTTGTGAGGGACAGTGCTGGAAACACCATATATTTT.

The chain recombines TRBV5-6 with TRBJ2-1; TRBD2 matches at 11 bases. CDR1 SGHDT and CDR2 YYEEEE come from the germline V gene. J lost 6 bases, V lost 6 bases, and 5 bases had no gene match. The CDR3 sequence is 14 residues long. This CDR3 is CASMASGGSNEQFF. CDR3 DNA sequence: TGTGCCAGCATGGCTAGCGGGGGGTCCAATGAGCAGTTCTTC.

DNA of the CDR3: TGTGCCAGCAGCCCCCCGGGACACGTGAACTATGGCTACACCTTC. Protein product: CASSPPGHVNYGYTF. The chain combines TRBV7-9 with TRBJ1-2, with D possibly matching TRBD1 (6 bases). Trimming took 5 bases from V and 2 from J, leaving 15 bases between them. CDR1 and CDR2 from the germline V gene are SEHNR and FQNEAQ (reference sequence). The CDR3 is made up of 15 amino acids.

The chain links TRBV6-4 to TRBJ2-3, with 8 bases fitting TRBD2. There are 16 residues in the CDR3. Trimming at V came to 1 base and at J to 7 bases, leaving 10 bases not matched to a gene. Germline CDR1 and CDR2: MRHNA and SNTAGT. The CDR3, as DNA: TGTGCCAGCAGTGACTTATCGGGAGGGATGCCAAATACGCAGTATTTT. Its protein product is CASSDLSGGMPNTQYF.

The chain employs TRBV4-2 and TRBJ1-4, with D tentatively TRBD1 (6 bases). Germline V gene data show CDR1 as LGHNA and CDR2 as YNFKEQ. The length of the CDR3 is 17 residues. Trimming removed 4 bases at V and 4 bases at J, with 19 bases between. CDR3 sequence reads: CASSLRGHQGVNEKLFF. CDR3 bases: TGTGCCAGCAGCCTAAGGGGACACCAGGGAGTTAATGAAAAACTGTTTTTT.